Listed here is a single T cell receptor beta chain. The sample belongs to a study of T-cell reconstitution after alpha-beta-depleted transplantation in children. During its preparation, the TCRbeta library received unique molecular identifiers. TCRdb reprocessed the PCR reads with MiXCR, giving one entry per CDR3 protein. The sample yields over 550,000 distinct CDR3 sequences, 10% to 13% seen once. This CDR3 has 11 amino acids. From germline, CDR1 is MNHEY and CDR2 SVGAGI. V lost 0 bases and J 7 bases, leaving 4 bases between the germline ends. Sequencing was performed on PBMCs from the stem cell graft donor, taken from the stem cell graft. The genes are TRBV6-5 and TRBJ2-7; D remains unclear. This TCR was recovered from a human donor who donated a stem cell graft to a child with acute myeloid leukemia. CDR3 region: CASSYSREQYF. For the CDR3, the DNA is TGTGCCAGCAGTTACTCAAGGGAGCAGTACTTC.